The 13 T cell receptor beta chains presented below share a single source sample, sequenced in a study of blood T cell repertoires in COVID-19. The table came from immunoSEQ multiplex PCR; TCRdb's copy has only in-frame clones and leaves some out. The table has about 370,000 clones, over 75% seen once. What was sequenced was PBMCs or T cells enriched from blood (not recorded which). The origin of the receptors is a young man who had recovered from COVID-19.

This chain joins TRBV2 and TRBJ1-5; 8 nucleotides line up with TRBD1. The germline CDR1 and CDR2 sequences are SNHLY and FYNNEI. The V and J ends lost 5 bases and 7 bases, in that order; junction bases with no gene match: 7. This CDR3 has 14 residues. This CDR3 reads CASSWTGRNQPQHF. The CDR3 coding sequence is TGTGCCAGCAGTTGGACAGGGAGGAACCAGCCCCAGCATTTT.

This chain links TRBV11-3 with TRBJ2-2, with a tentative D call TRBD1 (5 bases). This CDR3 is 15 amino acids long. Trimming took 2 bases from V and 7 from J, leaving 14 bases between them. The germline V gene has CDR1 SGHNT and CDR2 YENEEA. The CDR3 spells CASSLTQGSNGELFF. The CDR3 DNA follows: TGTGCCAGCAGCTTAACCCAGGGAAGTAACGGGGAGCTGTTTTTT.

The chain combines TRBV7-9 with TRBJ1-2; 7 nucleotides agree with TRBD1. There are 19 residues in the CDR3. The junction had 23 bases not matched to a gene; V was cut back by 2 bases and J by 8 bases. Germline lookup yields CDR1 SEHNR and CDR2 FQNEAQ (reference sequence). The CDR3: CASSLQTDRDDGKVLGYTF. CDR3 DNA sequence: TGTGCCAGCAGCTTACAGACCGACAGGGATGACGGGAAGGTGTTAGGCTACACCTTC.

The rearrangement links TRBV24-1 to TRBJ2-3; 7 positions match TRBD2. The CDR3 loop spans 18 amino acids. The germline V gene encodes CDR1 KGHDR and CDR2 SFDVKD. V lost 5 bases, J lost 2 bases, and 15 bases stayed unmatched. The CDR3 spells CATSGGFGGAGPTDTQYF. The CDR3 DNA follows: TGTGCCACCAGTGGGGGTTTTGGTGGAGCGGGACCCACAGATACGCAGTATTTT.

This chain joins TRBV6-1 and TRBJ2-3; TRBD2 matches 8 bases. There are 16 residues in the CDR3. Germline V gene data show CDR1 as MNHNS and CDR2 as SASEGT. With 2 bases clipped from V and 2 bases from J, the junction kept 6 bases outside the gene matches. DNA for the CDR3: TGTGCCAGCAGTGAAAGCGGCGGGGGGTCCACAGATACGCAGTATTTT. It specifies CASSESGGGSTDTQYF.

The chain recombines TRBV7-9 with TRBJ1-1, with D maybe TRBD1 (5 bases). The CDR3 totals 15 residues. V was pared by 1 base and J by 1 base, with 10 bases between. Germline CDR1 SEHNR, CDR2 FQNEAQ (reference sequence). This chain's CDR3 is CASSLGGRWNTEAFF. The CDR3 DNA reads as TGTGCCAGCAGCTTAGGGGGCCGGTGGAACACTGAAGCTTTCTTT.

The V gene is TRBV5-1, the J gene TRBJ2-7, with TRBD1 as a possible D gene (6 bases). In germline, CDR1 is SGHRS, CDR2 YFSETQ. CDR3 length: 15 amino acids. V lost 0 bases to trimming and J lost 2 bases, with 12 bases between them. The CDR3 loop is CASSLAAQGPYEQYF. CDR3 DNA sequence: TGCGCCAGCAGCTTGGCCGCACAGGGACCCTACGAGCAGTACTTC.

The chain has TRBV5-4 and TRBJ1-1; no definite D call. The germline CDR1 and CDR2 sequences are SGHNT and YYREEE (reference sequence). Trimming took off 4 bases at V and 0 bases at J, with 10 bases between the two ends. The CDR3 has 14 residues. CDR3 coding DNA: TGTGCCAGCAGCCTCAAAGCCATGAACACTGAAGCTTTCTTT. Its protein is CASSLKAMNTEAFF. The full variable domain, completed using reference TRBV5-4 and TRBJ1-1, is ETGVTQSPTHLIKTRGQQVTLRCSSQSGHNTVSWYQQALGQGPQFIFQYYREEENGRGNFPPRFSGLQFPNYSSELNVNALELDDSALYLCASSLKAMNTEAFFGQGTRLTVV.

The genes are TRBV5-5 and TRBJ2-5, with 15 bases lining up with TRBD2. There are 18 residues in the CDR3. The V gene end was trimmed by 5 bases and the J gene end by 5 bases; junction bases not matched to a gene: 13. Germline loops: CDR1 SGHKS, CDR2 YYEKEE (reference sequence). The CDR3 region has the DNA TGTGCCAGCAGTGGACTAGCGGGAGGGCCTATAGGTTGGGAGACCCAGTACTTC. Translating it yields CASSGLAGGPIGWETQYF.

The chain carries TRBV5-1 and TRBJ2-2; D ambiguous. Trimming stripped 0 bases from V and 1 base from J, with 4 bases between. Germline values: CDR1 SGHRS, CDR2 YFSETQ. There are 14 residues in the CDR3. CDR3 DNA sequence: TGCGCCAGCAGCTTGGGCGAGAACACCGGGGAGCTGTTTTTT. This gives the protein CASSLGENTGELFF.

The V and J genes are TRBV7-2 and TRBJ1-5; D is uncertain. CDR1 SGHTA and CDR2 FQGNSA come from the germline V gene. This CDR3 spans 13 amino acids. V was pared by 6 bases and J by 6 bases, with 12 bases between. The CDR3 DNA is TGTGCCAGCAGTTCGATCGGAGGTCAGCCCCAGCATTTT. This encodes CASSSIGGQPQHF. Variable domain in full (rest from reference TRBV7-2 and TRBJ1-5): GAGVSQSPSNKVTEKGKDVELRCDPISGHTALYWYRQSLGQGLEFLIYFQGNSAPDKSGLPSDRFSAERTGGSVSTLTIQRTQQEDSAVYLCASSSIGGQPQHFGDGTRLSIL.

A note on this clone: The junction shows a germline mismatch at one end, possibly a read error. The chain uses TRBV24-1 and TRBJ2-3; no clear D. The CDR3 runs 13 residues. Per germline, CDR1 KGHDR and CDR2 SFDVKD. The CDR3 DNA reads as TGTGCCACCAGTGACCCCCTTACAGAGACGCAGTATTTT. Residues: CATSDPLTETQYF.

The J gene is TRBJ2-3, the V gene TRBV30, with D maybe TRBD2 (5 bases). Germline assignment: CDR1 GTSNPN and CDR2 SVGIG (reference sequence). V was trimmed by 6 bases and J by 4 bases, leaving 20 bases between them. The CDR3 runs 15 residues. The CDR3: CACRLLGIPADTQYF. The CDR3 bases are TGTGCCTGTCGGCTACTAGGGATCCCGGCAGATACGCAGTATTTT.